This entry concerns a single T cell receptor (beta chain). Its antigen is still unknown. The DNA is omitted, as the CDR3 cannot be located on it reliably, and the CDR3 follows TCRdb's listing. Described treatment: AdE1-LMPpoly-expanded autologous EBV-specific T-cell therapy followed by anti-PD-1 nivolumab. The sample belongs to a study of EBV T-cell therapy then PD-1 blockade in nasopharyngeal carcinoma. The CDR3 has 15 residues if both end residues are counted. Using immunoSEQ multiplex PCR, the repertoire was profiled, and TCRdb retains in-frame clones only, with some absent. Among about 19,000 clones listed, about four fifths were seen once.

This chain connects TRBV21-1 to TRBJ1-1. TRBV21-1 is reported as a pseudogene. Sample: CD8+ T cells from blood, taken between days 25 and 35 from a patient whose treatment included autologous EBV-specific T cells and nivolumab. The clonotype originates from a man aged 35 to 55 with nasopharyngeal carcinoma. The CDR3 spells CASSKVGPGNTEAFF.